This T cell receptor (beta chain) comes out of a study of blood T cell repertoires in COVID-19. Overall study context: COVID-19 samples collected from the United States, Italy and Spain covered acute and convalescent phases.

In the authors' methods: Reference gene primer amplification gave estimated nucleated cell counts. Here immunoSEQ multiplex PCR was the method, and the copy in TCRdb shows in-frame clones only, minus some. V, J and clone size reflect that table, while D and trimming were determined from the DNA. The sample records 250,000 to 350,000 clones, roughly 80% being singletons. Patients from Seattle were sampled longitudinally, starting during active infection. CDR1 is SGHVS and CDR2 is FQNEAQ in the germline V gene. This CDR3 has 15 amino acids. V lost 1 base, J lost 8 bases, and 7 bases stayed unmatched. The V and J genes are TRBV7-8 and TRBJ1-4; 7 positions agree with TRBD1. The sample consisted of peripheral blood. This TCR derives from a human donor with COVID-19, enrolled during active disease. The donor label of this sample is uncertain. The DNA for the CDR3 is TGTGCCAGCAGCTTAGACAGGGGAAGGCACGAAAAACTGTTTTTT. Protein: CASSLDRGRHEKLFF. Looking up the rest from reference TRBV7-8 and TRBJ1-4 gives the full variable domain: GAGVSQSPRYKVAKRGQDVALRCDPISGHVSLFWYQQALGQGPEFLTYFQNEAQLDKSGLPSDRFFAERPEGSVSTLKIQRTQQEDSAVYLCASSLDRGRHEKLFFGSGTQLSVL.